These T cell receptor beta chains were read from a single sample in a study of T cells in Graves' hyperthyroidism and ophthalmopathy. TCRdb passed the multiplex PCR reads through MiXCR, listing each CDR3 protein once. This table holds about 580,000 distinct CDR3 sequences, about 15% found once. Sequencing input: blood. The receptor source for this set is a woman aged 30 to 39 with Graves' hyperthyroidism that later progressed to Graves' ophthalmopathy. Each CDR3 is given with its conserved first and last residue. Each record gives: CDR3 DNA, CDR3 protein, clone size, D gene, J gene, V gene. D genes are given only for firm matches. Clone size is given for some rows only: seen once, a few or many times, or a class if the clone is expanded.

CDR3 DNA: TGTGCCAGCAGCCTCGTAGCGGGAGGGCTCGGGGAGACCCAGTACTTC
CDR3 protein: CASSLVAGGLGETQYF
clone size: many
D gene: TRBD2
J gene: TRBJ2-5
V gene: TRBV7-3

CDR3 DNA: TGTGCCAGCAGCTTATTCCTTTCCGGGGATTTTTTTGAGCAGTACTTC
CDR3 protein: CASSLFLSGDFFEQYF
clone size: many
D gene: -
J gene: TRBJ2-7
V gene: TRBV7-3

CDR3 DNA: TGTGCCAGCAGCTTAGGTTTCGGGGGAAGCACAGATACGCAGTATTTT
CDR3 protein: CASSLGFGGSTDTQYF
clone size: -
D gene: -
J gene: TRBJ2-3
V gene: TRBV7-9

CDR3 DNA: TGTGCCGGCAGTTACCCATCGCTGGACAGGGCGTATAATCAGCCCCAGCATTTT
CDR3 protein: CAGSYPSLDRAYNQPQHF
clone size: few
D gene: TRBD1
J gene: TRBJ1-5
V gene: TRBV6-5

CDR3 DNA: TGTGCCAGCAGCTTAGAGCAGGGGGTCGGGGCTGAAGCTTTCTTT
CDR3 protein: CASSLEQGVGAEAFF
clone size: -
D gene: TRBD1
J gene: TRBJ1-1
V gene: TRBV11-2

CDR3 DNA: TGTGCCTGCCTAATCCGCTCCACAGATACGCAGTATTTT
CDR3 protein: CACLIRSTDTQYF
clone size: many
D gene: -
J gene: TRBJ2-3
V gene: TRBV30

CDR3 DNA: TGCAGTGCTCTAGCGGGAGGGCCAGGAGATACGCAGTATTTT
CDR3 protein: CSALAGGPGDTQYF
clone size: many
D gene: TRBD2
J gene: TRBJ2-3
V gene: TRBV20-1

CDR3 DNA: TGTGCCAGCAGTTACTCCGGGGGGTCCCTGGGAGAGACCCAGTACTTC
CDR3 protein: CASSYSGGSLGETQYF
clone size: few
D gene: TRBD2
J gene: TRBJ2-5
V gene: TRBV6-2/TRBV6-3

CDR3 DNA: TGTGCCAGCAGCGACTTCACAGGATACACTGAAGCTTTCTTT
CDR3 protein: CASSDFTGYTEAFF
clone size: many
D gene: -
J gene: TRBJ1-1
V gene: TRBV5-5

CDR3 DNA: TGTGCCAGCAGCCAAATGAAAGGGACAGGGGTTCACTCACCCCTCCACTTT
CDR3 protein: CASSQMKGTGVHSPLHF
clone size: -
D gene: TRBD1
J gene: TRBJ1-6
V gene: TRBV3-1

CDR3 DNA: TGCGCCAGCAGCACCGGACTACAGGATACGCAGTATTTT
CDR3 protein: CASSTGLQDTQYF
clone size: many
D gene: -
J gene: TRBJ2-3
V gene: TRBV5-1

CDR3 DNA: TGTGCCAGCAGTTTATCGGCAGGCTTGGGGCCAGATACGCAGTATTTT
CDR3 protein: CASSLSAGLGPDTQYF
clone size: once
D gene: -
J gene: TRBJ2-3
V gene: TRBV27

CDR3 DNA: TGCAGCGTTCGGGACCGGGAGGGTTTGGGCACCATATATTTT
CDR3 protein: CSVRDREGLGTIYF
clone size: -
D gene: -
J gene: TRBJ1-3
V gene: TRBV29-1

CDR3 DNA: TGTGCCAGCAGACCAGGGTTACTGAACACTGAAGCTTTCTTT
CDR3 protein: CASRPGLLNTEAFF
clone size: many
D gene: -
J gene: TRBJ1-1
V gene: TRBV12-3/TRBV12-4

CDR3 DNA: TGTGCCAGCAGTGAACGGGGGTGGGGTGACGAGCAGTACTTC
CDR3 protein: CASSERGWGDEQYF
clone size: many
D gene: -
J gene: TRBJ2-7
V gene: TRBV6-1

CDR3 DNA: TGTGCCAGCAGCCTGGGACTAGCGGGATATGAGACCCAGTACTTC
CDR3 protein: CASSLGLAGYETQYF
clone size: few
D gene: TRBD2
J gene: TRBJ2-5
V gene: TRBV7-9

CDR3 DNA: TGTGCCAGTACGACAGGAGCAACTAATGAAAAACTGTTTTTT
CDR3 protein: CASTTGATNEKLFF
clone size: few
D gene: -
J gene: TRBJ1-4
V gene: TRBV19

CDR3 DNA: TGTGCCAGCAGCCGAGGGGGGACAGGGTTAGGCTACACCTTC
CDR3 protein: CASSRGGTGLGYTF
clone size: many
D gene: TRBD1
J gene: TRBJ1-2
V gene: TRBV7-8

CDR3 DNA: TGTGCCAGCAGCCTGAGACAGCAGTATGGCTACACCTTC
CDR3 protein: CASSLRQQYGYTF
clone size: few
D gene: -
J gene: TRBJ1-2
V gene: TRBV6-2/TRBV6-3

CDR3 DNA: TGTGCCAGCTCACCGACGCGGGGGGCCTACGAGCAGTACTTC
CDR3 protein: CASSPTRGAYEQYF
clone size: many
D gene: TRBD2
J gene: TRBJ2-7
V gene: TRBV18

CDR3 DNA: TGTGCCTGGAGCGCTTACGGGACCGGGGAGCTGTTTTTT
CDR3 protein: CAWSAYGTGELFF
clone size: -
D gene: -
J gene: TRBJ2-2
V gene: TRBV30

CDR3 DNA: TGTGCCAGCAGAGCCGGGACTAGCTCCTACGAGCAGTACTTC
CDR3 protein: CASRAGTSSYEQYF
clone size: many
D gene: TRBD2
J gene: TRBJ2-7
V gene: TRBV2

CDR3 DNA: TGTGCCAGCGGAGAGGTGGTCGGGGAGCTGTTTTTT
CDR3 protein: CASGEVVGELFF
clone size: -
D gene: -
J gene: TRBJ2-2
V gene: TRBV5-1

CDR3 DNA: TGTGCCAGCAGTCCTATCCCCCAGGGGGAGAGAAATGGCTACACCTTC
CDR3 protein: CASSPIPQGERNGYTF
clone size: many
D gene: TRBD1
J gene: TRBJ1-2
V gene: TRBV27

CDR3 DNA: TGTGCCAGCAGCGCCGGACAGGGGACTAATGAAAAACTGTTTTTT
CDR3 protein: CASSAGQGTNEKLFF
clone size: few
D gene: TRBD1
J gene: TRBJ1-4
V gene: TRBV7-9

CDR3 DNA: TGTGCCAGCAGGACATCCTTGGAGCAGTACTTC
CDR3 protein: CASRTSLEQYF
clone size: few
D gene: -
J gene: TRBJ2-7
V gene: TRBV28

CDR3 DNA: TGTGCCAGCAGTATTCCGGGACTAGAGAGCACAGATACGCAGTATTTT
CDR3 protein: CASSIPGLESTDTQYF
clone size: many
D gene: TRBD2
J gene: TRBJ2-3
V gene: TRBV28

CDR3 DNA: TGTGCCAGCAGTGAATATGGGTTAAGTACTGAAGCTTTCTTT
CDR3 protein: CASSEYGLSTEAFF
clone size: many
D gene: -
J gene: TRBJ1-1
V gene: TRBV6-1

CDR3 DNA: TGTGCCAGCAGCTTAGTAGGGACAGGGTCAGATACGCAGTATTTT
CDR3 protein: CASSLVGTGSDTQYF
clone size: -
D gene: TRBD1
J gene: TRBJ2-3
V gene: TRBV11-2

CDR3 DNA: TGCAGTGCTCGACAGGGGGGCTACGAGCAGTACTTC
CDR3 protein: CSARQGGYEQYF
clone size: -
D gene: TRBD1
J gene: TRBJ2-7
V gene: TRBV20-1